This T cell receptor beta chain was profiled in a study of T cells in Graves' hyperthyroidism and ophthalmopathy. Study-level points and caveats: Ophthalmopathy prediction by the model preceded onset by a median roughly 6.3 months. Expanded thyroid clonotypes (above 0.001) were mostly also found in blood.

Each diagnosis was grounded in clinical symptoms, serum thyroxine and TRAb, thyroid ultrasound, and orbital computed tomography. A remark on this clonotype: Antigen specificity is unknown. A much larger clonotype is one base distant, so this may be a read error.

Amplified TCR beta CDR3 regions derived from RNA transcripts. HTBI primers were the set used in a first-round RT-PCR of the TCR CDR3. TCRdb reprocessed the multiplex PCR reads with MiXCR, giving one entry per CDR3 protein. The sample lists 500,000 or so distinct CDR3 sequences; more than 15% were seen once. From germline, CDR1 is SGHAT and CDR2 FQNNGV. The ends lost 4 bases at V and 5 bases at J; junction bases unmatched: 15. CDR3 size: 17 residues. The chain is built from TRBV11-2 and TRBJ2-3, with 7 bases lining up with TRBD1. This clonotype was obtained from a woman aged 18-29 years with Graves' ophthalmopathy. The sequenced sample consisted of blood. The CDR3 region is CASSSNPGQEALDTQYF. For the CDR3, the DNA is TGTGCCAGCAGCTCCAACCCCGGACAGGAGGCGTTAGATACGCAGTATTTT.